This note documents a single T cell receptor (beta chain) sequence. This CDR3 comprises 13 residues. The V end lost 4 bases, the J end lost 5 bases, and 11 bases lay between the germline ends. Germline CDR1 SNHLY, CDR2 FYNNEI. The PCR had 60 Vbeta and 13 Jbeta primers. The table came from immunoSEQ multiplex PCR; TCRdb's copy has only in-frame clones and leaves some out. The profile shows 100,000 to 150,000 clones, 75% of them singletons. The data were taken from a study of cytomegalovirus exposure and HLA in healthy donors. Material for sequencing was PBMCs. The gene calls are TRBV2 and TRBJ2-5, with D tentatively TRBD2 (5 bases). This receptor was taken from a woman aged 45-59 years in good health and CMV-seronegative. CDR3 sequence (DNA): TGTGCCAGCAGTGGACTACAAAGGGAGACCCAGTACTTC. Protein product: CASSGLQRETQYF.